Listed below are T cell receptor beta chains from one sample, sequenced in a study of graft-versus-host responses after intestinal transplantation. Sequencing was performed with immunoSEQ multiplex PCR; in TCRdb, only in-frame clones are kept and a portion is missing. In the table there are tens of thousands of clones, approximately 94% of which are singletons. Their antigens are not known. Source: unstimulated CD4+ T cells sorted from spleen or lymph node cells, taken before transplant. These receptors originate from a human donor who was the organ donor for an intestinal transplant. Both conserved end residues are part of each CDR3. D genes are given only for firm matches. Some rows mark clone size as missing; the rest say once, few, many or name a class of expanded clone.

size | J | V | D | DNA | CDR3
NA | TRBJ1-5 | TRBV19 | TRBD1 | TGTGCCAGTAGTAAGACAGGGGGCGGACAGCCCCAGCATTTT | CASSKTGGGQPQHF
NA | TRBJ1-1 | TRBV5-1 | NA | TGCGCCAGCAGCTTGGTGGCAGGAACGAACACTGAAGCTTTCTTT | CASSLVAGTNTEAFF
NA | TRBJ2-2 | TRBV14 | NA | TGTGCCAGCAGCCAAGTAGGGGACGCCGGGGAGCTGTTTTTT | CASSQVGDAGELFF
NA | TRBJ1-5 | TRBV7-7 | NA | TGTGCTAGCAGCTCGGGACCGACGAATAGCAATCAGCCCCAGCATTTT | CASSSGPTNSNQPQHF
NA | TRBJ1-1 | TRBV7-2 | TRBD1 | TGTGCCAGCAGCTTATGGTTACAGGGGACTGAAGCTTTCTTT | CASSLWLQGTEAFF
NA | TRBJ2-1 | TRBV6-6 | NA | TGTGCCAGCAGTTACTCGGGGGGCAGCTACAATGAGCAGTTCTTC | CASSYSGGSYNEQFF
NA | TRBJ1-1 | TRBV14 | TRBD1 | TGTGCCAGCAGCCCCGGACAGGGGGCGAACACTGAAGCTTTCTTT | CASSPGQGANTEAFF
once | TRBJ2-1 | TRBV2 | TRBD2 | TGTGCCAGCAGTGTAGTAGCGGGGAACAATGAGCAGTTCTTC | CASSVVAGNNEQFF
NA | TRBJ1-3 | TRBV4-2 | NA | TGTGCCAGCAGCCAACGGCGGCTCTCTGGAAACACCATATATTTT | CASSQRRLSGNTIYF
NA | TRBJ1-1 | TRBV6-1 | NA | TGTGCCAGCAGGAACACTGAAGCTTTCTTT | CASRNTEAFF
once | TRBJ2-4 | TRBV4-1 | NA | TGCGCCAGCAGCCAAGTACCCGGGACCAAAAACATTCAGTACTTC | CASSQVPGTKNIQYF
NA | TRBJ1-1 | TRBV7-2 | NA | TGTGCCAGCAGCTTAGCCCCCCCCCTGAACACTGAAGCTTTCTTT | CASSLAPPLNTEAFF
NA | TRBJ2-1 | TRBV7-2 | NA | TGTGCCAGCAGCCCCGGGCCGGGCAAGCAGTTCTTC | CASSPGPGKQFF
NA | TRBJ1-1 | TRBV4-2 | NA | TGTGCCAGCAGCCCCCTCCGACAGGATCAACCGGTGGGGAACACTGAAGCTTTCTTT | CASSPLRQDQPVGNTEAFF
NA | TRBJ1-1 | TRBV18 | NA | TGTGCCAGCTCACCACAGGGCAACACTGAAGCTTTCTTT | CASSPQGNTEAFF
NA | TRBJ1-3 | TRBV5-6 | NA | TGTGCCAGCAGCTTGGGCCGGAACTCTGGAAACACCATATATTTT | CASSLGRNSGNTIYF
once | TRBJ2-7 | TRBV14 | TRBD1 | TGTGCCAGCAGCCAGGGACAGGGAGGGTACGAGCAGTACTTC | CASSQGQGGYEQYF
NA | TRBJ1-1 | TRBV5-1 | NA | TGCGCCAGCAGCCCCTGGCAGGGCCCTGAAGCTTTCTTT | CASSPWQGPEAFF
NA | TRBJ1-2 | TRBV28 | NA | TGTGCCAGCAGTTTTGTACAGGACTATGGCTACACCTTC | CASSFVQDYGYTF
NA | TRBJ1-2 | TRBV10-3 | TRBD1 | TGTGCCGCGTACAGGGGAACTACTTACTATAACTATGGCTACACCTTC | CAAYRGTTYYNYGYTF
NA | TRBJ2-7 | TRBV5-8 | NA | TGTGCCAGCAGCTTAGGTGTCTATAACTCCTACGAGCAGTACTTC | CASSLGVYNSYEQYF
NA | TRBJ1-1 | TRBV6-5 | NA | TGTGCCAGCAGTTACGGGTGGGGCCGGGGTAACACTGAAGCTTTCTTT | CASSYGWGRGNTEAFF
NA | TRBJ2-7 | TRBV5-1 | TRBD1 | TGCGCCAGCAGCCCCGACAGGGGGTACTACGAGCAGTACTTC | CASSPDRGYYEQYF
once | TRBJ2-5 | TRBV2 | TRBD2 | TGTGCCAGCAGTGAAGATATGACTAGCGGAAAAGAGACCCAGTACTTC | CASSEDMTSGKETQYF
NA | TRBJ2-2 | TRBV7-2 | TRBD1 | TGTGCCAGCAGCTCGAGGGACAGGGGGACCGGGGAGCTGTTTTTT | CASSSRDRGTGELFF
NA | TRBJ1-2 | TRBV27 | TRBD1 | TGTGCCAGCAGAGGGACAGAACTTAACTATGGCTACACCTTC | CASRGTELNYGYTF
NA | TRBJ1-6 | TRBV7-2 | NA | TGTGCCAGCAGCTTAGCTTATTCACCCCTCCACTTT | CASSLAYSPLHF
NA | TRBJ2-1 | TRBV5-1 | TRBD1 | TGCGCCAGCAGCTCACGGGACAGAGTATCTTACAATGAGCAGTTCTTC | CASSSRDRVSYNEQFF
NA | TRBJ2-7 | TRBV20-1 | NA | TGCAGTGCTAGAAGCAGGGACGAGCAGTACTTC | CSARSRDEQYF
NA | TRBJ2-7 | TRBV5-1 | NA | TGCGCCAGCAGTCCCCAGCGGAGTTACGAGCAGTACTTC | CASSPQRSYEQYF
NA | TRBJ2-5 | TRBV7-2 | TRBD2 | TGTGCCAGCAGCATCCGACTAGCTACTGGGACCCAGTACTTC | CASSIRLATGTQYF
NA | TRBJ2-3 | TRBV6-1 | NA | TGTGCCAGCAGTGAGAGACAGATTGATACGCAGTATTTT | CASSERQIDTQYF
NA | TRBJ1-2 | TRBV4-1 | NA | TGCGCCAGCAGCCAAGCTGTGACGGTCTATGGCTACACCTTC | CASSQAVTVYGYTF
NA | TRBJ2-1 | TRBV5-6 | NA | TGTGCCAGCAGCTTGAGCTACTTCTCCTACAATGAGCAGTTCTTC | CASSLSYFSYNEQFF
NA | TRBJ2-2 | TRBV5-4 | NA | TGTGCCAGCAGCCCCGGTGGGAGGATAGACACCGGGGAGCTGTTTTTT | CASSPGGRIDTGELFF
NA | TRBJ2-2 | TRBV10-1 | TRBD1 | TGCGCCAGCCAACAGGGGGCTAGCACCGGGGAGCTGTTTTTT | CASQQGASTGELFF
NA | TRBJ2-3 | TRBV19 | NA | TGTGCCAGTAGTACAGGGGGCACAGATACGCAGTATTTT | CASSTGGTDTQYF
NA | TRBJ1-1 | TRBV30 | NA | TGTGCCTGGACACGACGGGAGAACACTGAAGCTTTCTTT | CAWTRRENTEAFF
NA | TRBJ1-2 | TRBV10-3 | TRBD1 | TGTGCCATCAGTGCTCAGGCCGGGACAGCTCGCCACTATGGCTACACCTTC | CAISAQAGTARHYGYTF
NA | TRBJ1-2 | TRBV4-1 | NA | TGCGCCAGCAGCCATATGTGGGAGCTCCCGAACTATGGCTACACCTTC | CASSHMWELPNYGYTF
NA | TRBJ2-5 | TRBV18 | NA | TGTGCCAGCTCACCGATGAGAGAGACCCAGTACTTC | CASSPMRETQYF
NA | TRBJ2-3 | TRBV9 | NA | TGTGCCAGCAGCCCACAACCCTCTAGCTTAGTTACGCAGTATTTT | CASSPQPSSLVTQYF
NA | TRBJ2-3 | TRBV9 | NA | TGTGCCAGCAGCGTAACAGCCACAGATACGCAGTATTTT | CASSVTATDTQYF
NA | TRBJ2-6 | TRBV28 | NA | TGTGCCAGCAGTTTTCATGCGCCCTATGTCTCTGGGGCCAACGTCCTGACTTTC | CASSFHAPYVSGANVLTF
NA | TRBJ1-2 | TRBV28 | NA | TGTGCCAGCAGTTCCCGTGGAGGCTACACCTTC | CASSSRGGYTF